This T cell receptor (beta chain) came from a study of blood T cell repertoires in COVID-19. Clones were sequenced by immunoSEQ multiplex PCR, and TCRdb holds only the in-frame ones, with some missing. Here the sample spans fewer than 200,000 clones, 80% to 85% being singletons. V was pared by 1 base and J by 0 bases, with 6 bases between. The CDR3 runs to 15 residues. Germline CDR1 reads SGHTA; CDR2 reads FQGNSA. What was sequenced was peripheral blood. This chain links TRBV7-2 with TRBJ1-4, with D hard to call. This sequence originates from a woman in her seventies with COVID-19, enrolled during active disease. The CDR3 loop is CASSLVSTTNEKLFF. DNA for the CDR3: TGTGCCAGCAGCTTAGTTTCAACAACTAATGAAAAACTGTTTTTT.